The T cell receptor (beta chain) described here comes from a study of post-analysis software for immune sequencing data. The study's findings and limits: When compared against controls, multiple sclerosis patients showed significantly lower normalized Chao1 diversity. In patients, four to six TRBV segments were more frequent than in controls, with TRBV5-6, TRBV5-1 and TRBV20-1 among them.

To note about this clonotype: Its cognate antigen is unknown.

Built from TCR beta cDNA, the libraries had unique molecular identifiers in them. TCRdb redid the calling of the PCR reads with MiXCR, one entry per CDR3 protein. This sample carries about 400,000 distinct CDR3 sequences, 30% to 45% of them seen once, and the ten largest clones take around an eighth. This CDR3 has 13 amino acids. V was pared by 6 bases and J by 4 bases, with 15 bases between. Per germline, CDR1 DFQATT and CDR2 SNEGSKA (reference sequence). The V call is TRBV20-1, the J call TRBJ2-5; weak D call: TRBD2 (7 bases). The receptor comes from a girl between 10 and 17 years old with multiple sclerosis. Sequenced sample: blood. Here the CDR3 reads CSALGGRGETQYF. As DNA, the CDR3 is TGCAGTGCGTTGGGGGGGCGAGGAGAGACCCAGTACTTC.